This T cell receptor (beta chain) emerged from a study of control samples from healthy donors and cancer patients. Measured with immunoSEQ multiplex PCR; TCRdb has only the in-frame clones, and not every one. The sample lists approximately 87,000 clones; 91% were seen once. Trimming took 4 bases from V and 6 from J, leaving 10 bases between them. This CDR3 is 13 amino acids long. CDR1 is LNHDA, CDR2 SQIVND, per germline (reference sequence). The chain joins TRBV19 to TRBJ2-1; D ambiguous. The specimen sequenced was blood. The clonotype was recovered from a man over 45 in good health. The CDR3 DNA follows: TGTGCCAGTAGTAGCGACTCGGGCAATGAGCAGTTCTTC. Protein product: CASSSDSGNEQFF.